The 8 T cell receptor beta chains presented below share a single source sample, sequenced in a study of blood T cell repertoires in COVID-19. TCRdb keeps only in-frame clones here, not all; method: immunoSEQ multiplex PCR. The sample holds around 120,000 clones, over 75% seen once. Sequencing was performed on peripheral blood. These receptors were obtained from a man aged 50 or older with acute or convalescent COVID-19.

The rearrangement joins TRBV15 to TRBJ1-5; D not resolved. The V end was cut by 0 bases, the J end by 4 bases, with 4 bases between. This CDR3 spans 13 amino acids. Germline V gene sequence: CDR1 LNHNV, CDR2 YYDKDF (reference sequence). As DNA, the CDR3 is TGTGCCACCAGCAGAGATCTTAATCAGCCCCAGCATTTT. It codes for CATSRDLNQPQHF. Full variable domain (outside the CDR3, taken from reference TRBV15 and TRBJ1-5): DAMVIQNPRYQVTQFGKPVTLSCSQTLNHNVMYWYQQKSSQAPKLLFHYYDKDFNNEADTPDNFQSRRPNTSFCFLDIRSPGLGDTAMYLCATSRDLNQPQHFGDGTRLSIL.

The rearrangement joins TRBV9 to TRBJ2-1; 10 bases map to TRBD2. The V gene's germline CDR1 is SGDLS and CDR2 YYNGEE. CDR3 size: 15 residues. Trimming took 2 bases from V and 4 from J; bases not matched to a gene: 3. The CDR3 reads CASSVGGLAYNEQFF. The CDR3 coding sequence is TGTGCCAGCAGCGTCGGGGGACTAGCGTACAATGAGCAGTTCTTC.

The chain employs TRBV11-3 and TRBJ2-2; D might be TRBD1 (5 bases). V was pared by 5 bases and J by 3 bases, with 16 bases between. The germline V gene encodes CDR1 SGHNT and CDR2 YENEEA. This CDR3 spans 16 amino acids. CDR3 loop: CASSPIETEYTGELFF. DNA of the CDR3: TGTGCCAGCAGCCCCATCGAGACAGAGTACACCGGGGAGCTGTTTTTT.

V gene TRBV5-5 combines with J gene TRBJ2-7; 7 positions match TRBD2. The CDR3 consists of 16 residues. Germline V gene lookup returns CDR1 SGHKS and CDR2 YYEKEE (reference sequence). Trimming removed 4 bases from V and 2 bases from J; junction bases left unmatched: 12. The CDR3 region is CASSLLRGRDAYEQYF. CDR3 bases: TGTGCCAGCAGCCTATTACGTGGGAGGGACGCCTACGAGCAGTACTTC.

CDR3 sequence reads: CSVGIGAGQGQETQYF. CDR3 coding DNA: TGCAGCGTTGGTATCGGGGCAGGTCAGGGGCAAGAGACCCAGTACTTC. The rearrangement links TRBV29-1 to TRBJ2-5, with D possibly TRBD1 on 6 matching bases. V shed 4 bases and J shed 2 bases, with 20 bases lying between them. Looked up from germline, CDR1 is SQVTM and CDR2 is ANQGSEA. This CDR3 contains 16 residues.

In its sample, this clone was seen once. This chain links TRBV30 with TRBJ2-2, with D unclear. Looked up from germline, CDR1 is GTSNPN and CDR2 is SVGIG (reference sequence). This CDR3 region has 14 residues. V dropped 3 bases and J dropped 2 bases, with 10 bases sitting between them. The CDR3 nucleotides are TGTGCCTGGAGCCCCCTGAGAAACACCGGGGAGCTGTTTTTT. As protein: CAWSPLRNTGELFF.

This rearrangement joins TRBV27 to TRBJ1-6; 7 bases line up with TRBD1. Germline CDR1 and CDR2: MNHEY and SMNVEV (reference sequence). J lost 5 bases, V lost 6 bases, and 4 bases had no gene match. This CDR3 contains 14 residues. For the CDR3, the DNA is TGTGCCAGCAGGCCGGGACAGCATAATTCACCCCTCCACTTT. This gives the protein CASRPGQHNSPLHF.

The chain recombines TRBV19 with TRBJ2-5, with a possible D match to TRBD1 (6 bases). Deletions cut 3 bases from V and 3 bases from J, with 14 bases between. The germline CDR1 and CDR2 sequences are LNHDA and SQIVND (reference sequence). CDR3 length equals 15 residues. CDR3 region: CASSIGRTDEETQYF. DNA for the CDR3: TGTGCCAGTAGTATCGGCCGGACAGACGAAGAGACCCAGTACTTC.